Included here is one T cell receptor (beta chain) sequence, with context. The sample belongs to a study of blood T cell repertoires in COVID-19. Across the whole study: COVID-19 samples collected from the United States, Italy and Spain covered acute and convalescent phases.

V lost 1 base, J lost 2 bases, and 12 bases lay in between. From germline, CDR1 is SGHAT and CDR2 FQNNGV. This CDR3 is built from 15 residues. Enrolled during active infection, Seattle patients were then followed longitudinally. The authors' processing: It was from reference gene primer amplification that nucleated cell counts were estimated. Some clones are missing from TCRdb's copy, which holds only in-frame ones; the method was immunoSEQ multiplex PCR. V and J calls and clone size are given by that table; D and trimming were obtained from the DNA. In the table there are fewer than 700,000 clones, approximately 91% of which are singletons.

This clonotype originated in a woman aged 45-60 years with COVID-19, enrolled during active disease. The chain is built from TRBV11-2 and TRBJ2-7; possible D gene TRBD1, 5 bases. The sample taken for sequencing was peripheral blood. The CDR3 region is CASSLVGEPPYEQYF. CDR3 coding DNA: TGTGCCAGCAGCTTAGTAGGGGAACCCCCCTACGAGCAGTACTTC.